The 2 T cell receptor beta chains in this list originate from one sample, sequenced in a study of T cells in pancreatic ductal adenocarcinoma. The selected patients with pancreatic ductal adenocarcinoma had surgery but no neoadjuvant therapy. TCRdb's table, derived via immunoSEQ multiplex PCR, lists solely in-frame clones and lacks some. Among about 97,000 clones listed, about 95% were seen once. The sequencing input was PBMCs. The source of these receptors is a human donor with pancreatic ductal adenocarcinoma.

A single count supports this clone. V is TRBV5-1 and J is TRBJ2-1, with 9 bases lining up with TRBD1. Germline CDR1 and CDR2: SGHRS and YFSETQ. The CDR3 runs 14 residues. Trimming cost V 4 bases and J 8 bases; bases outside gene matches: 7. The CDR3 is CASSAGTGRYEQFF. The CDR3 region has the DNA TGCGCCAGCAGCGCCGGGACAGGGAGATATGAGCAGTTCTTC. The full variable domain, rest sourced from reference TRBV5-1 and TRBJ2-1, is KAGVTQTPRYLIKTRGQQVTLSCSPISGHRSVSWYQQTPGQGLQFLFEYFSETQRNKGNFPGRFSGRQFSNSRSEMNVSTLELGDSALYLCASSAGTGRYEQFFGPGTRLTVL.

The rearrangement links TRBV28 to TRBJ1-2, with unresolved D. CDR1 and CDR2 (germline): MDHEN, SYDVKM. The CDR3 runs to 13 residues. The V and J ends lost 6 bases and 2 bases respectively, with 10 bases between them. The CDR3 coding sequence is TGTGCCAGCAGGTGGGGAGGGAACTATGGCTACACCTTC. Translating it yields CASRWGGNYGYTF.